Here is one TCR beta chain with its context. These data come from a study of post-analysis software for immune sequencing data. Across the study: Relapsing-remitting, secondary progressive and progressive-relapsing multiple sclerosis were all included among the disease courses.

Incorporated into the TCR beta cDNA libraries were unique molecular identifiers, which served to reduce PCR and sequencing biases. One entry per CDR3 protein results from TCRdb running MiXCR on the PCR reads. The top ten hold roughly 4.9% of the sample, which has about 770,000 distinct CDR3 sequences, about 43% seen once. Sequencing was done on a sample of blood. The clonotype was recovered from a girl aged 5-17 years with multiple sclerosis.

Here the CDR3 DNA reads TGTGCCAGCAGTTTATGGCCCCAACTAGCGGGAGACGAGCAGTACTTC. It translates to CASSLWPQLAGDEQYF. The rearrangement joins TRBV28 to TRBJ2-7; 11 bases agree with TRBD2. Germline CDR1 MDHEN, CDR2 SYDVKM. The V gene end was trimmed by 0 bases and the J gene end by 5 bases; junction bases not matched to a gene: 6. The CDR3 extends over 16 amino acids.